This T cell receptor (beta chain) came from a study of early stage breast cancer tumors. As for the study in general: Most invasive tumors, twelve of 16, were ER+/PR+/HER2-.

Repertoires were generated with immunoSEQ multiplex PCR, while TCRdb's copy carries only in-frame clones and drops some. The sample holds about 19,000 clones, about 83% seen once. Per germline, CDR1 SGHRS and CDR2 YFSETQ. The V and J ends lost 4 bases and 8 bases, in that order; junction bases with no gene match: 9. This CDR3 spans 15 amino acids. This TCR was recovered from a person aged 65-85 years with breast cancer. The V call is TRBV5-1, the J call TRBJ1-4, with TRBD1 matching 9 bases. What was sequenced was blood. CDR3 nucleotide sequence: TGCGCCAGCAGCCCGGGGGGACAGGGAAGGGAAAAACTGTTTTTT. This sequence encodes CASSPGGQGREKLFF.